A single sample gave rise to the 6 T cell receptor beta chains below, sequenced in a study of patients and donors after allogeneic stem cell transplantation. TCRdb reprocessed the RT-PCR reads with MiXCR, giving one entry per CDR3 protein. The sample consists of 150,000 to 250,000 distinct CDR3 sequences, 41% of them appearing once. Sample: blood, either unsorted or a sorted T cell fraction (not recorded which). These receptors were taken from a human donor who was either an allogeneic HSCT recipient or a stem cell or donor lymphocyte infusion donor (not recorded which). It is not recorded whose cells these are; they may come from a transplant donor.

The rearrangement links TRBV29-1 to TRBJ2-1; D might be TRBD1 (6 bases). Germline lookup yields CDR1 SQVTM and CDR2 ANQGSEA. V lost 7 bases and J 4 bases, leaving 11 bases between the germline ends. The CDR3 spans 12 residues. CDR3 protein: CSAQGEYNEQFF. Here the CDR3 DNA reads TGCAGCGCACAGGGAGAATACAATGAGCAGTTCTTC.

The chain has TRBV5-1 and TRBJ1-1; D unclear. Germline loops: CDR1 SGHRS, CDR2 YFSETQ. Trimming left V 1 base short and J 5 bases short, with 15 bases between. The CDR3 sequence is 15 residues long. The CDR3 bases are TGCGCCAGCAGCTTGTTGGCGGGGAGAGGGACTGAAGCTTTCTTT. Its translation: CASSLLAGRGTEAFF.

This clonotype was counted between two and nine times. This rearrangement joins TRBV12-3 or TRBV12-4 to TRBJ1-2; D uncertain. V gave up 7 bases and J gave up 4 bases, with 13 bases separating them. The CDR3 is 13 residues long. CDR3 DNA: TGTGCCAGCACTCCCCGGGAATCCTATGGCTACACCTTC. Protein: CASTPRESYGYTF.

The genes are TRBV7-6 and TRBJ2-7; 7 bases match TRBD1. CDR1 and CDR2 (germline): SGHVS, FNYEAQ. Trimming cost V 0 bases and J 5 bases; bases outside gene matches: 7. The CDR3 consists of 15 residues. The CDR3 coding sequence is TGTGCCAGCAGCTTAGCTACAGGGGTCAAGGACGAGCAGTACTTC. Translating gives CASSLATGVKDEQYF.

This clonotype was counted ten times or more. The V gene is TRBV9, the J gene TRBJ1-4; TRBD1 might be the D (5 bases). V gave up 0 bases and J gave up 7 bases, with 10 bases separating them. The CDR3 consists of 14 residues. Germline CDR1 reads SGDLS; CDR2 reads YYNGEE. CDR3 region: CASSVGYGGEKLFF. The DNA of the CDR3 is TGTGCCAGCAGCGTAGGGTACGGGGGTGAAAAACTGTTTTTT. Full variable domain (rest looked up from reference TRBV9 and TRBJ1-4): DSGVTQTPKHLITATGQRVTLRCSPRSGDLSVYWYQQSLDQGLQFLIQYYNGEERAKGNILERFSAQQFPDLHSELNLSSLELGDSALYFCASSVGYGGEKLFFGSGTQLSVL.

The chain employs TRBV5-6 and TRBJ2-7; TRBD2 matches at 12 bases. V shed 2 bases, J shed 6 bases, and the junction held 6 bases outside the gene matches. CDR3 size: 15 residues. Germline-derived CDR1 and CDR2 are SGHDT and YYEEEE. The CDR3 region is CASSFRTSGISEQYF. The CDR3 bases are TGTGCCAGCAGCTTTCGGACTAGCGGGATATCCGAGCAGTACTTC.